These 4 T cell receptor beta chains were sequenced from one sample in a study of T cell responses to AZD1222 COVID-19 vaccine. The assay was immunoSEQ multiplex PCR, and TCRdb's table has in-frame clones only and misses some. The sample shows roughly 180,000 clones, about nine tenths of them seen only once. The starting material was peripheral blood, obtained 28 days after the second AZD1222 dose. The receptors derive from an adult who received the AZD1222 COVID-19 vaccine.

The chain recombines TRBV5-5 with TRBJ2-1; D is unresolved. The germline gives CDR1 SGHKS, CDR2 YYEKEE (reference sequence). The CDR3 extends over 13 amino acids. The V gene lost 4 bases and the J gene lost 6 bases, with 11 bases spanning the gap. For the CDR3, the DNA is TGTGCCAGCAGCCCGGATTACTTCAATGAGCAGTTCTTC. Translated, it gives CASSPDYFNEQFF.

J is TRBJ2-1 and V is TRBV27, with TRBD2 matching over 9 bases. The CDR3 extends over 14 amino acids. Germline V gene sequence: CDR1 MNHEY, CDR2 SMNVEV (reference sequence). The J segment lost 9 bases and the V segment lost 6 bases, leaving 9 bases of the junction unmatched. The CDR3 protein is CASRRREGTGEQFF. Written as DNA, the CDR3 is TGTGCCAGCAGACGGCGGGAGGGGACCGGTGAGCAGTTCTTC.

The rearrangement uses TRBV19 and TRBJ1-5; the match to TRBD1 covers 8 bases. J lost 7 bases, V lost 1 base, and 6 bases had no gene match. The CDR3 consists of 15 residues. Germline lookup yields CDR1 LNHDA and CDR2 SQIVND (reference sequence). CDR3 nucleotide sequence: TGTGCCAGTAGTATAGGGGACAGGAATAAGCAGCCCCAGCATTTT. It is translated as CASSIGDRNKQPQHF.

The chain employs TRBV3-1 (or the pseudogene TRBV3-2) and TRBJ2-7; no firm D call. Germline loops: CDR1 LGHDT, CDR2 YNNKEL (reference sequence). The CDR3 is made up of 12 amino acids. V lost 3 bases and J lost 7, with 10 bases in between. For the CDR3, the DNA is TGTGCCAGCAGCCATGGGAAGAGAGAGCAGTACTTC. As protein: CASSHGKREQYF.